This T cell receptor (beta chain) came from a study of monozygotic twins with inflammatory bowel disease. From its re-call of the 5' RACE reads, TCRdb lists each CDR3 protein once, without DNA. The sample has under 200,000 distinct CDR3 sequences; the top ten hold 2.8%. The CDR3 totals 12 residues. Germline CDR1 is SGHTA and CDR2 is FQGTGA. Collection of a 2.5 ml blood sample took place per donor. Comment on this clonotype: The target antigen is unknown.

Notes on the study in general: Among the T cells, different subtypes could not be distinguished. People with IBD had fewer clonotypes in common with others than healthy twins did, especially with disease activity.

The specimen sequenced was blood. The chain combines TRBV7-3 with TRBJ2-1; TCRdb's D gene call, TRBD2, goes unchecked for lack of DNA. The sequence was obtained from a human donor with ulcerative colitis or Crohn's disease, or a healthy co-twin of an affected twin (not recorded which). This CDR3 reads CASSFSGEEQFF.